The 25 T cell receptor beta chains reported below all come from one sample, sequenced in a study of shared clonotypes between healthy human individuals. The naive CD8 population came from CD45RO-negative cells selected for CCR7, without terminally differentiated effector memory CD45RA+ cells. Libraries were prepared by immunoSEQ multiplex PCR; TCRdb keeps only in-frame clonotypes and omits some of them. The table records roughly 850,000 clones, roughly 96% of them present only once. The sample consisted of naive CD8+ T cells sorted from blood. The source of these receptors is a man between 25 and 39 years old in good health.

The genes are TRBV11-2 and TRBJ1-2, with TRBD1 matching over 9 bases. Germline V gene lookup returns CDR1 SGHAT and CDR2 FQNNGV. This CDR3 contains 15 residues. Trimming at V came to 0 bases and at J to 4 bases, leaving 3 bases not matched to a gene. In nucleotides, the CDR3 is TGTGCCAGCAGCTTAGAACCACAGGGGGCCTATGGCTACACCTTC. Translation gives CASSLEPQGAYGYTF.

The chain is built from TRBV29-1 and TRBJ1-1; TRBD1 might be the D (6 bases). CDR3 size: 14 residues. The V gene lost 5 bases and the J gene lost 5 bases, with 18 bases spanning the gap. Germline-derived CDR1 and CDR2 are SQVTM and ANQGSEA. DNA for the CDR3: TGCAGCGTTCTATCAACAGGGTTCGATACTGAAGCTTTCTTT. Encoded protein: CSVLSTGFDTEAFF.

The rearrangement joins TRBV9 to TRBJ2-2, with D hard to call. CDR1 and CDR2 (germline): SGDLS, YYNGEE. Trimming took 4 bases from V and 6 from J, leaving 10 bases between them. The CDR3 length is 13 residues. CDR3 sequence: CASSPRLSGELFF. The CDR3 nucleotides are TGTGCCAGCAGCCCCCGGTTGTCCGGGGAGCTGTTTTTT.

V gene TRBV29-1 combines with J gene TRBJ1-1; possibly TRBD1 for D (5 bases). Trimming removed 2 bases from V and 3 bases from J, with 19 bases in between. This CDR3 contains 16 residues. Germline CDR1 reads SQVTM; CDR2 reads ANQGSEA. This CDR3 is CSVESLFNRGYTEAFF. DNA for the CDR3: TGCAGCGTTGAATCCCTTTTTAACCGGGGGTACACTGAAGCTTTCTTT.

This rearrangement joins TRBV7-6 to TRBJ2-7; D call uncertain. The V gene lost 5 bases and the J gene lost 4 bases, with 15 bases spanning the gap. CDR3 length equals 14 residues. Germline CDR1 is SGHVS and CDR2 is FNYEAQ. The CDR3 sequence is CASSLAGQVYEQYF. CDR3 bases: TGTGCCAGCAGCCTCGCTGGGCAGGTTTACGAGCAGTACTTC. The full variable domain, rest sourced from reference TRBV7-6 and TRBJ2-7, is GAGVSQSPRYKVTKRGQDVALRCDPISGHVSLYWYRQALGQGPEFLTYFNYEAQQDKSGLPNDRFSAERPEGSISTLTIQRTEQRDSAMYRCASSLAGQVYEQYFGPGTRLTVT.

The gene calls are TRBV6-1 and TRBJ1-2; the D gene is possibly TRBD1 (5 bases). Germline assignment: CDR1 MNHNS and CDR2 SASEGT. The CDR3 runs 15 residues. V was cut by 1 base and J by 4 bases, with 13 bases left in between. The CDR3 region has the DNA TGTGCCAGCAGTGAAGAGGCAGGGATAACCTATGGCTACACCTTC. Protein: CASSEEAGITYGYTF.

This clone was seen once. This chain connects TRBV29-1 to TRBJ2-7; D remains ambiguous. This CDR3 spans 14 amino acids. The germline CDR1 and CDR2 sequences are SQVTM and ANQGSEA. V lost 0 bases to trimming and J lost 4 bases, with 13 bases between them. The CDR3 DNA is TGCAGCGTTGAAGACGAAAGGACGGATTACGAGCAGTACTTC. As protein: CSVEDERTDYEQYF.

The chain couples TRBV27 to TRBJ2-3; 14 nucleotides match TRBD2. Per germline, CDR1 MNHEY and CDR2 SMNVEV (reference sequence). The CDR3 sequence is 16 residues long. The junction had 8 bases not matched to a gene; V was cut back by 6 bases and J by 6 bases. CDR3 nucleotide sequence: TGTGCCAGCAGCCGACTAGGGACTAGCGGGAGTGATACGCAGTATTTT. It encodes CASSRLGTSGSDTQYF.

This chain connects TRBV9 to TRBJ2-5; 9 bases agree with TRBD1. This CDR3 has 15 amino acids. Germline V CDR1 and CDR2: SGDLS, YYNGEE. With 4 bases clipped from V and 2 bases from J, the junction kept 6 bases outside the gene matches. In DNA, the CDR3 is TGTGCCAGCAGCTCTCCTGGGACAGGGCAAGAGACCCAGTACTTC. It translates to CASSSPGTGQETQYF. Complete variable domain (other parts from reference TRBV9 and TRBJ2-5): DSGVTQTPKHLITATGQRVTLRCSPRSGDLSVYWYQQSLDQGLQFLIQYYNGEERAKGNILERFSAQQFPDLHSELNLSSLELGDSALYFCASSSPGTGQETQYFGPGTRLLVL.

This chain uses TRBV4-3 with TRBJ1-1; a possible D gene is TRBD1 (6 bases). The germline CDR1 and CDR2 sequences are LGHNA and YSLEER. CDR3 length equals 15 residues. The ends were cut back, 3 bases at V and 2 bases at J, with 13 bases in the middle. Here the CDR3 DNA reads TGCGCCAGCAGCCACGACAGGTCGGGCAACACTGAAGCTTTCTTT. Residues: CASSHDRSGNTEAFF.

The gene calls are TRBV4-2 and TRBJ1-5; D unclear. This CDR3 has 15 amino acids. Germline V CDR1 and CDR2: LGHNA, YNFKEQ. Trimming removed 0 bases at V and 4 bases at J, with 10 bases between. CDR3 region: CASSQDLGKNQPQHF. The CDR3 region has the DNA TGTGCCAGCAGCCAAGATTTGGGTAAAAATCAGCCCCAGCATTTT.

The V gene is TRBV7-6, the J gene TRBJ2-7; D is perhaps TRBD1 or TRBD2 (5 bases each). Trimming cost V 0 bases and J 6 bases, with 9 bases left between them. Germline V CDR1 and CDR2: SGHVS, FNYEAQ. The CDR3 spans 13 residues. The CDR3 DNA is TGTGCCAGCAGCTTAGCTGGGGACGGCGAGCAGTACTTC. Residues: CASSLAGDGEQYF.

The rearrangement uses TRBV6-5 and TRBJ2-7, with a tentative D call TRBD2 (6 bases). The germline V gene has CDR1 MNHEY and CDR2 SVGAGI. V was clipped by 2 bases and J by 3 bases, with 17 bases between them. The CDR3 covers 16 residues. CDR3 sequence reads: CASSYANSGRNYEQYF. In nucleotides, the CDR3 is TGTGCCAGCAGTTACGCAAACAGCGGGCGCAACTACGAGCAGTACTTC.

The chain couples TRBV6-4 to TRBJ2-7; 9 bases align to TRBD1. The V and J ends lost 2 bases and 5 bases, in that order; junction bases with no gene match: 1. This CDR3 region has 13 residues. Germline lookup yields CDR1 MRHNA and CDR2 SNTAGT. For the CDR3, the DNA is TGTGCCAGCAGTGACGGGACAGGGAACGAGCAGTACTTC. This codes for CASSDGTGNEQYF.

Points on this clone: The sample carries other DNA sequences with the same CDR3. The V call is TRBV7-8, the J call TRBJ2-5; D remains unclear. The V gene lost 3 bases and the J gene lost 1 base, with 3 bases spanning the gap. Germline-derived CDR1 and CDR2 are SGHVS and FQNEAQ. The CDR3 extends over 12 amino acids. CDR3 nucleotides: TGTGCCAGCAGCTTGTTCCAAGAGACCCAGTACTTC. As protein: CASSLFQETQYF.

The sample holds one count of this clone. The V call is TRBV6-6, the J call TRBJ1-1; a possible D gene is TRBD1 (6 bases). Trimming removed 2 bases at V and 6 bases at J, with 7 bases between. CDR3 length: 12 amino acids. CDR1 is MNHNY and CDR2 is SVGAGI in the germline V gene (reference sequence). Here the CDR3 reads CASSYGGPEAFF. The CDR3 bases are TGTGCCAGCAGTTACGGGGGGCCTGAAGCTTTCTTT.

The genes are TRBV15 and TRBJ2-3; the D gene is possibly TRBD2 (5 bases). The CDR3 runs to 15 residues. V lost 1 base and J lost 4, with 12 bases in between. Germline V gives CDR1 LNHNV, CDR2 YYDKDF (reference sequence). CDR3: CATSRVRGWADTQYF. CDR3 DNA sequence: TGTGCCACCAGCAGAGTACGGGGATGGGCAGATACGCAGTATTTT.

This chain links TRBV9 with TRBJ2-7; possible D gene TRBD2, 6 bases. The CDR3 is made up of 15 amino acids. The V gene lost 0 bases and the J gene lost 0 bases, with 10 bases spanning the gap. Germline values: CDR1 SGDLS, CDR2 YYNGEE. CDR3 nucleotide sequence: TGTGCCAGCAGCGTAGGGGACTCAAGCTCCTACGAGCAGTACTTC. Protein: CASSVGDSSSYEQYF.

The rearrangement uses TRBV9 and TRBJ1-5; TRBD1 is a possible D gene (5 bases). Germline V gene sequence: CDR1 SGDLS, CDR2 YYNGEE. CDR3 size: 15 residues. V gave up 4 bases and J gave up 0 bases, with 11 bases separating them. CDR3 bases: TGTGCCAGCAGCCCTGGACAAACTAGCAATCAGCCCCAGCATTTT. Protein product: CASSPGQTSNQPQHF.

In its sample, this clone was seen once. The genes are TRBV7-9 and TRBJ2-7; 15 bases align to TRBD2. The V gene end was trimmed by 4 bases and the J gene end by 2 bases; junction bases not matched to a gene: 12. The CDR3 covers 19 residues. Looked up from germline, CDR1 is SEHNR and CDR2 is FQNEAQ (reference sequence). The CDR3 nucleotides read TGTGCCAGCAGCTCCCGGTCCGGACTAGCGGGAGGGTCCCCCTACGAGCAGTACTTC. Translated, it gives CASSSRSGLAGGSPYEQYF.

The chain uses TRBV29-1 and TRBJ2-2; maybe TRBD2 (5 bases). With 5 bases removed from V and 4 bases from J, the gap between germline ends came to 11 bases. CDR1 and CDR2 from the germline V gene are SQVTM and ANQGSEA. This CDR3 region has 13 residues. This chain's CDR3 is CSVLDGLTGELFF. DNA for the CDR3: TGCAGCGTTCTTGACGGACTCACCGGGGAGCTGTTTTTT.

This chain joins TRBV11-2 and TRBJ1-1; D gene ambiguous. The V end was cut by 0 bases, the J end by 1 base, with 9 bases between. The CDR3 has 15 residues. CDR1 and CDR2 (germline): SGHAT, FQNNGV. The CDR3 coding sequence is TGTGCCAGCAGCTTAGAGGAGGGTTGGAACACTGAAGCTTTCTTT. Residues: CASSLEEGWNTEAFF.

The gene calls are TRBV27 and TRBJ2-6; no clear D gene. CDR1 is MNHEY, CDR2 SMNVEV, per germline (reference sequence). Deletions cut 3 bases from V and 1 base from J, with 19 bases between. The CDR3 loop spans 19 amino acids. CDR3 coding DNA: TGTGCCAGCAGTTTGTCGGCTCTTTCCGTCGATTCTGGGGCCAACGTCCTGACTTTC. Its translation is CASSLSALSVDSGANVLTF.

This sequence joins TRBV10-1 and TRBJ2-1, with 8 bases fitting TRBD2. Trimming removed 6 bases from V and 2 bases from J; junction bases left unmatched: 12. Germline CDR1 and CDR2: WNHNN and SYGVQD (reference sequence). The CDR3 covers 17 residues. The CDR3 sequence: CASSPSGSGKTYNEQFF. Here the CDR3 DNA reads TGCGCCAGCAGCCCCTCCGGTAGCGGGAAAACCTACAATGAGCAGTTCTTC.

This chain uses TRBV9 with TRBJ1-2; D is undetermined. This CDR3 is built from 11 residues. Per germline, CDR1 SGDLS and CDR2 YYNGEE. V dropped 6 bases and J dropped 2 bases, with 5 bases sitting between them. CDR3 DNA sequence: TGTGCCAGCAAAAGCAACTATGGCTACACCTTC. The encoded protein is CASKSNYGYTF.